This TCR beta chain was captured in a study of cytomegalovirus exposure and HLA in healthy donors. Germline V gene sequence: CDR1 SGHVS, CDR2 FQNEAQ. The CDR3 is made up of 16 amino acids. The trim removed 2 bases at V and 7 bases at J, leaving 8 bases unmatched. Both 60 Vbeta primers and 13 Jbeta primers went into the PCR. Sequencing was performed with immunoSEQ multiplex PCR; in TCRdb, only in-frame clones are kept and a portion is missing. The sample has more than 70,000 clones; the top ten hold 1.4% to 1.5%. The specimen was PBMCs. This clonotype originated in a woman aged 60-75 years in good health and CMV-seronegative. J is TRBJ2-1 and V is TRBV7-8, with 10 positions matching TRBD2. The CDR3 DNA follows: TGTGCCAGCAGCTTACTTCTAGCGGGAGTAACTAATGAGCAGTTCTTC. It encodes CASSLLLAGVTNEQFF.